This T cell receptor (beta chain) was recovered during a study of vaccination effects on CD4 cells after COVID-19. Study results and caveats: Cross-reactivity with common cold coronaviruses was shown by only 1 of 255 vaccine-induced clones in healthy vaccinees.

After more than 9 days in culture, the CD4+ T cells were isolated. Vaccination of participants consisted of two doses of either the BNT162b2 or mRNA-1273 vaccine. The V gene's germline CDR1 is SNHLY and CDR2 FYNNEI. V was cut by 7 bases and J by 8 bases, with 19 bases left in between. The CDR3 is 14 residues long. TCRdb's copy holds only in-frame clones and misses some; the assay was immunoSEQ multiplex PCR. The data show more than 60,000 clones, 70% to 85% seen once. A few counts support this clone. Its antigen is not identified. This clonotype originated in a human donor who received a COVID-19 vaccine. The sequencing here drew on CD4+ T cells from PBMCs cultured without peptide, taken after COVID-19 vaccination. The chain is built from TRBV2 and TRBJ2-3, with D possibly being TRBD2 (6 bases). CDR3 region: CASTSMGTLSTQYF. The CDR3 coding sequence is TGTGCCAGCACCTCCATGGGGACTCTTAGTACGCAGTATTTT.